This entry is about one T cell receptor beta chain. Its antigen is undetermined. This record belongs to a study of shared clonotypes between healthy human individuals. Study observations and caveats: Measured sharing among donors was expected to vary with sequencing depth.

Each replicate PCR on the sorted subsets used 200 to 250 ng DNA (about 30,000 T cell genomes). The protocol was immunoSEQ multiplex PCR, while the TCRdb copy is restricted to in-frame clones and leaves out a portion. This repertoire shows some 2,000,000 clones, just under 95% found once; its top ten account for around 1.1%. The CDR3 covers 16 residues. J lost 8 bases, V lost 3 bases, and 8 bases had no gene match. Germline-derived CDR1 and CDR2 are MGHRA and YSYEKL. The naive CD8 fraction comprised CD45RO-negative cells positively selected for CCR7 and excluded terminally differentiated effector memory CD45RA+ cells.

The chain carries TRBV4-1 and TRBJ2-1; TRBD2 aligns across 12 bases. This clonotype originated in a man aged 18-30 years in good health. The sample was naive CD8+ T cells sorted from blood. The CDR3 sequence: CASSQTSGGEEDEQFF. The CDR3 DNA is TGCGCCAGCAGCCAGACTAGCGGGGGTGAGGAAGATGAGCAGTTCTTC.